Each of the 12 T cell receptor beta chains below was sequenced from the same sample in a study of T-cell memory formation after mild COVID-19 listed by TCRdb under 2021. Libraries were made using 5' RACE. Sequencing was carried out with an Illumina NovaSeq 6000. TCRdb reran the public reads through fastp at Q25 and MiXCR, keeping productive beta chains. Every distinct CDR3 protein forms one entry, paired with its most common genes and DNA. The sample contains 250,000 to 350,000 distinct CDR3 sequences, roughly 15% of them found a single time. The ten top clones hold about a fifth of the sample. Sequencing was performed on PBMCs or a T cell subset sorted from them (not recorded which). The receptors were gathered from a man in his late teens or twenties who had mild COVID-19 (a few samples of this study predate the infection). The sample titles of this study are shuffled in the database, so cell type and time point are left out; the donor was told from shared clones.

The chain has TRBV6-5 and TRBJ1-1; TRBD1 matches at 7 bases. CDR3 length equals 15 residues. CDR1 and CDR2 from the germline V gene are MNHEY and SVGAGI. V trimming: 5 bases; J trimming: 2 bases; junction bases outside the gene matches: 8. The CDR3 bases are TGTGCCAGCAGTGCTCTTGGGACAGCAAACACTGAAGCTTTCTTT. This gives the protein CASSALGTANTEAFF.

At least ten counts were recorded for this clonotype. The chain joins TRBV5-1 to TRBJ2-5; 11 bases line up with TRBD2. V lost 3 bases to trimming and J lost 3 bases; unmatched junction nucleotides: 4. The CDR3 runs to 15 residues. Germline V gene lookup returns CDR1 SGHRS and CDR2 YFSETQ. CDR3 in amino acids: CASSSSTSGKETQYF. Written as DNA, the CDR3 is TGCGCCAGCAGCTCTTCGACTAGCGGGAAAGAGACCCAGTACTTC.

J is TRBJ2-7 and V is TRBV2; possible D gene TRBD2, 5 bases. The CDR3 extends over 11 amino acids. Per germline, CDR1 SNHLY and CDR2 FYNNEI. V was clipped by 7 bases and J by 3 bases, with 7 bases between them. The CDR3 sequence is CASTRDYEQYF. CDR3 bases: TGTGCCAGCACGAGGGACTACGAGCAGTACTTC. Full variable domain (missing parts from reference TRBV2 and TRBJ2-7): EPEVTQTPSHQVTQMGQEVILRCVPISNHLYFYWYRQILGQKVEFLVSFYNNEISEKSEIFDDQFSVERPDGSNFTLKIRSTKLEDSAMYFCASTRDYEQYFGPGTRLTVT.

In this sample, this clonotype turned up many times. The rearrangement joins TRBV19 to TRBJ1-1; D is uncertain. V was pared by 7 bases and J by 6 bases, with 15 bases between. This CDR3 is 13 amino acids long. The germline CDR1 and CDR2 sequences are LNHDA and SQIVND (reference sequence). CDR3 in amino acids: CASTERSRAEAFF. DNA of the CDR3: TGTGCCAGTACCGAACGCTCACGGGCTGAAGCTTTCTTT.

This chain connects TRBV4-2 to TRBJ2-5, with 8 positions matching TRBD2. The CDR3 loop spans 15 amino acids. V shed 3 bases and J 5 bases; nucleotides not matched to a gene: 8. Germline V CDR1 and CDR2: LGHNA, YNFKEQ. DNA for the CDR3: TGTGCCAGCAGCCACGGGGGGGCGGTTGACGAGACCCAGTACTTC. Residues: CASSHGGAVDETQYF.

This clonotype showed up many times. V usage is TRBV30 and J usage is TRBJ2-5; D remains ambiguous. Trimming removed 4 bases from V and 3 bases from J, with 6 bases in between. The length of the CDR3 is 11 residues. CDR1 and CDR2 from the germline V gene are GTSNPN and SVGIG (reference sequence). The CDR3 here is CAWNQEETQYF. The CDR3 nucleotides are TGTGCCTGGAATCAGGAAGAGACCCAGTACTTC. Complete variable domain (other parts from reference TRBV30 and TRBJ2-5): SQTIHQWPATLVQPVGSPLSLECTVEGTSNPNLYWYRQAAGRGLQLLFYSVGIGQISSEVPQNLSASRPQDRQFILSSKKLLLSDSGFYLCAWNQEETQYFGPGTRLLVL.

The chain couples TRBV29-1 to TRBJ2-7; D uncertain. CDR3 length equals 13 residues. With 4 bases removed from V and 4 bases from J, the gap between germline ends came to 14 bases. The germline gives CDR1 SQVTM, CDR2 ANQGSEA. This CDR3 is CSVAENEGYEQYV. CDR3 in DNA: TGCAGCGTTGCTGAAAATGAAGGGTACGAGCAGTACGTC.

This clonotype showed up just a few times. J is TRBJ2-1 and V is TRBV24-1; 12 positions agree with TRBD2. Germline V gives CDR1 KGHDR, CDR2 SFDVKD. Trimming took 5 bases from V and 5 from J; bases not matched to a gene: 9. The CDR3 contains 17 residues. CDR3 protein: CATSVTRTSGIDNEQFF. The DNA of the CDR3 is TGTGCCACCAGTGTTACCAGGACTAGCGGGATCGACAATGAGCAGTTCTTC.

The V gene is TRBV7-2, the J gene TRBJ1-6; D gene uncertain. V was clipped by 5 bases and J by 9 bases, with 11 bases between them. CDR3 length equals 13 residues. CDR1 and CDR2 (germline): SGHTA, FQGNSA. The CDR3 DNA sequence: TGTGCCAGCAGCCCCCGGTTCTTTTCACCCCTCCACTTT. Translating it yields CASSPRFFSPLHF. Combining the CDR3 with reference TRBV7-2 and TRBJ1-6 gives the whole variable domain GAGVSQSPSNKVTEKGKDVELRCDPISGHTALYWYRQSLGQGLEFLIYFQGNSAPDKSGLPSDRFSAERTGGSVSTLTIQRTQQEDSAVYLCASSPRFFSPLHFGNGTRLTVT.

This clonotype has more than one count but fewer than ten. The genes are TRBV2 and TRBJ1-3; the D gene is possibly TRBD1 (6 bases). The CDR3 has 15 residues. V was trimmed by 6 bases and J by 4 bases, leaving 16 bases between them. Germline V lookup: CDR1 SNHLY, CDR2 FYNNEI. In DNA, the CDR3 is TGTGCCAGCAGCCAGGCAGGGGCGAGCGGAAACACCATATATTTT. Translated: CASSQAGASGNTIYF. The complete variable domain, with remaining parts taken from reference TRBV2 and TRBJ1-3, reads EPEVTQTPSHQVTQMGQEVILRCVPISNHLYFYWYRQILGQKVEFLVSFYNNEISEKSEIFDDQFSVERPDGSNFTLKIRSTKLEDSAMYFCASSQAGASGNTIYFGEGSWLTVV.

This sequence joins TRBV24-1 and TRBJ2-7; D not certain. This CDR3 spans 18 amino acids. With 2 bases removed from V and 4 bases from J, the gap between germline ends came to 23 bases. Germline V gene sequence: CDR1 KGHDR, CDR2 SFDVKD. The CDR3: CATSDSDKESRDHYEQYV. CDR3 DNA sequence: TGTGCCACCAGTGATTCAGATAAGGAGAGCCGCGATCATTACGAGCAGTACGTC.

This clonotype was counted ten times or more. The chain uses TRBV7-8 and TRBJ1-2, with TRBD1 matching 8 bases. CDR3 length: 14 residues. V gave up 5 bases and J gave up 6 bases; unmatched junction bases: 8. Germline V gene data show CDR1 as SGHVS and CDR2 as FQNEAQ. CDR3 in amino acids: CASSRQSGGDGYTF. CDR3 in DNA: TGTGCCAGCAGCCGACAGTCAGGGGGCGATGGCTACACCTTC.